In this sample, the clone carrying this T cell receptor beta chain turned up many times. TCRdb passed the 5' RACE reads through MiXCR, listing each CDR3 protein once. The sample includes 75,000 to 90,000 distinct CDR3 sequences, 10% of them seen just once. These data originate in a study of neurological immune-mediated disorders. The V and J ends lost 2 bases and 3 bases respectively, with 11 bases between them. The CDR3 is 13 amino acids. The germline V gene encodes CDR1 DFQATT and CDR2 SNEGSKA (reference sequence). The chain has TRBV20-1 and TRBJ2-7; D not certain. The material sequenced was PBMCs. The origin of this receptor is a man in his forties in good health. The CDR3 DNA reads TGCAGTGCTAGACGCTGGACGGTCTACGAGCAGTACTTC. Protein product: CSARRWTVYEQYF.